The 20 T cell receptor beta chains given below trace back to one sample, sequenced in a study of PD-1 blockade in classical Hodgkin lymphoma. Each patient relapsed following autologous stem cell transplantation, and prior brentuximab vedotin exposure differed. Purification of CD4+ T cells from thawed PBMCs was performed via magnetic negative selection. Libraries were prepared by immunoSEQ multiplex PCR; TCRdb keeps only in-frame clonotypes and omits some of them. The repertoire includes 30,000 to 40,000 clones, around 90% of them detected once, and 0.2% to 0.3% sits in the top ten. The specimen was CD4+ T cells from blood, collected at baseline. The receptors derive from a human donor with classical Hodgkin lymphoma.

This sequence joins TRBV29-1 and TRBJ1-1, with 7 nucleotides matching TRBD1. CDR3 size: 13 residues. Germline CDR1 is SQVTM and CDR2 is ANQGSEA. The trim removed 1 base at V and 5 bases at J, leaving 4 bases unmatched. CDR3 nucleotide sequence: TGCAGCGTTGAAGCAGGGGGTTGGACTGAAGCTTTCTTT. Encoded protein: CSVEAGGWTEAFF.

The chain links TRBV5-1 to TRBJ1-2, with TRBD1 matching 7 bases. CDR1 SGHRS and CDR2 YFSETQ come from the germline V gene. This CDR3 is 12 amino acids long. Trimming removed 7 bases from V and 8 bases from J; junction bases left unmatched: 8. CDR3 loop: CASSRGEVGYTF. In DNA form, the CDR3 reads TGCGCCAGCTCCAGGGGGGAGGTCGGCTACACCTTC.

The chain combines TRBV5-6 with TRBJ1-5, with TRBD1 matching over 8 bases. After removal of 2 bases from V and 2 bases from J, the junction contained 6 bases not matched to a gene. The CDR3 is 16 residues long. Germline CDR1 SGHDT, CDR2 YYEEEE. CDR3 residues: CASSFRTGKGNQPQHF. The CDR3 DNA reads as TGTGCCAGCAGCTTCCGGACAGGGAAGGGCAATCAGCCCCAGCATTTT.

The V gene is TRBV7-9, the J gene TRBJ2-1; tentatively, D is TRBD2 (6 bases). The ends were cut back, 5 bases at V and 7 bases at J, with 9 bases in the middle. Germline values: CDR1 SEHNR, CDR2 FQNEAQ (reference sequence). This CDR3 has 12 amino acids. The CDR3 sequence is CASSVGLNEQFF. CDR3 DNA: TGTGCCAGCAGCGTCGGACTAAATGAGCAGTTCTTC.

This clone was detected once. This chain joins TRBV4-1 and TRBJ1-3; TRBD1 might be the D (5 bases). Germline assignment: CDR1 MGHRA and CDR2 YSYEKL. The CDR3 has 14 amino acids. V gave up 3 bases and J gave up 4 bases, with 10 bases separating them. CDR3 DNA sequence: TGCGCCAGCAGCCAGGGGGTTTCGGGAAACACCATATATTTT. The encoded protein is CASSQGVSGNTIYF.

V and J are TRBV7-9 and TRBJ1-3; 9 bases align to TRBD1. Losses at the gene ends were 4 bases for V and 4 bases for J; bases not matched to a gene: 5. Germline V gene lookup returns CDR1 SEHNR and CDR2 FQNEAQ (reference sequence). The CDR3 is 15 amino acids. CDR3 DNA: TGTGCCAGCAGCTCTTGGACAGGGGCCGGAAACACCATATATTTT. This sequence encodes CASSSWTGAGNTIYF.

This clone was observed a single time. This rearrangement joins TRBV30 to TRBJ1-5, with D possibly matching TRBD1 (6 bases). The ends were cut back, 6 bases at V and 0 bases at J, with 15 bases in the middle. This CDR3 is 15 amino acids long. Germline CDR1 and CDR2: GTSNPN and SVGIG (reference sequence). The CDR3 coding sequence is TGTGCCTGTACCTTGGGACATAATAGCAATCAGCCCCAGCATTTT. This gives the protein CACTLGHNSNQPQHF.

This clone was seen more than once but under ten times. J is TRBJ1-4 and V is TRBV5-1; D gene ambiguous. The CDR3 loop spans 13 amino acids. Germline CDR1 SGHRS, CDR2 YFSETQ. Trimming took off 7 bases at V and 11 bases at J, with 18 bases between the two ends. For the CDR3, the DNA is TGCGCCAGCGCTCCAACCTCGGTGGGGAAACTGTTTTTT. It yields the protein CASAPTSVGKLFF.

The chain carries TRBV28 and TRBJ2-4; D unresolved. Deletions cut 3 bases from V and 5 bases from J, with 8 bases between. CDR3 length: 13 amino acids. Germline-derived CDR1 and CDR2 are MDHEN and SYDVKM. CDR3 region: CASSLRPENIQYF. For the CDR3, the DNA is TGTGCCAGCAGTTTGCGCCCAGAAAACATTCAGTACTTC.

The chain couples TRBV6-1 to TRBJ1-2, with 8 positions matching TRBD1. The trim removed 6 bases at V and 6 bases at J, leaving 9 bases unmatched. Germline lookup yields CDR1 MNHNS and CDR2 SASEGT. CDR3 length: 14 residues. CDR3 loop: CASRTLDREDGYTF. The CDR3 DNA is TGTGCCAGCAGAACCCTGGACAGGGAGGATGGCTACACCTTC.

The genes are TRBV28 and TRBJ2-3; D is perhaps TRBD2 (7 bases). Trimming took off 11 bases at V and 0 bases at J, with 15 bases between the two ends. Germline V gives CDR1 MDHEN, CDR2 SYDVKM. The length of the CDR3 is 14 residues. CDR3 in DNA: TGTGCCGGTAGGGGGGGGACCAGCACAGATACGCAGTATTTT. Translated: CAGRGGTSTDTQYF.

Worth noting for this clone: Other DNA sequences in this specimen translate into the identical CDR3. This chain uses TRBV19 with TRBJ1-2, with TRBD1 as a possible D gene (6 bases). The germline V gene has CDR1 LNHDA and CDR2 SQIVND (reference sequence). V was cut by 5 bases and J by 5 bases, with 12 bases left in between. CDR3 length: 13 residues. CDR3 coding DNA: TGTGCCAGTAGTCCGACAGGCGGGTATGGCTACACCTTC. It translates to CASSPTGGYGYTF.

On this clone itself: The DNA is omitted, as the CDR3 cannot be located on it reliably, and the CDR3 follows TCRdb's listing. This chain uses TRBV12-1 with TRBJ2-7; no check of the table's D call, TRBD2, against the DNA was made. TRBV12-1 is noted as a pseudogene. The CDR3 numbers 17 amino acids, ends counted. This CDR3 is CASSFAQGSGRSDEQYF.

The chain employs TRBV9 and TRBJ1-3; D gene unclear. Trimming pared 1 base from V and 0 bases from J, leaving 14 bases between. Germline CDR1 and CDR2: SGDLS and YYNGEE. The CDR3 is 17 residues long. The chain's CDR3 is CASSVYGQESSGNTIYF. The DNA of the CDR3 is TGTGCCAGCAGCGTATATGGGCAGGAAAGCTCTGGAAACACCATATATTTT.

The J gene is TRBJ1-2, the V gene TRBV5-1; D unresolved. Germline V gene sequence: CDR1 SGHRS, CDR2 YFSETQ. This CDR3 has 13 residues. The V gene lost 4 bases and the J gene lost 2 bases, with 9 bases spanning the gap. The DNA of the CDR3 is TGCGCCAGCAGCCTGGTCGGGAACTATGGCTACACCTTC. Amino acids: CASSLVGNYGYTF.

V and J are TRBV25-1 and TRBJ2-1; no firm D call. CDR3 length: 11 residues. Trimming pared 8 bases from V and 4 bases from J, leaving 6 bases between. Looked up from germline, CDR1 is MGHDK and CDR2 is SYGVNS. In DNA form, the CDR3 reads TGTGCCAGCGGAGCTTACAATGAGCAGTTCTTC. Translation gives CASGAYNEQFF.

The CDR3 region has the DNA TGTGCCAGCTTAGTAGCGACCTTTCATTACGAGCAGTACTTC. Its protein product is CASLVATFHYEQYF. V usage is TRBV2 and J usage is TRBJ2-7; D is perhaps TRBD2 (5 bases). V dropped 8 bases and J dropped 4 bases, with 18 bases sitting between them. Per germline, CDR1 SNHLY and CDR2 FYNNEI. CDR3 length: 14 amino acids.

This clone has a handful of counts. The chain joins TRBV29-1 to TRBJ1-1; D remains unclear. Germline values: CDR1 SQVTM, CDR2 ANQGSEA. The V end lost 6 bases, the J end lost 1 base, and 12 bases lay between the germline ends. This CDR3 contains 13 residues. CDR3 nucleotides: TGCAGCGTCTGGCAGGCTCCGAACACTGAAGCTTTCTTT. It is translated as CSVWQAPNTEAFF.

CDR3 DNA sequence: TGCGCCAGCAGCTTAGACGGTAGCTATGGCTACACCTTC. Translating it yields CASSLDGSYGYTF. The chain combines TRBV5-1 with TRBJ1-2; no clear D. This CDR3 spans 13 amino acids. V lost 2 bases and J 4 bases, leaving 9 bases between the germline ends. Germline V CDR1 and CDR2: SGHRS, YFSETQ.

The rearrangement joins TRBV9 to TRBJ1-4; D is undetermined. Germline-derived CDR1 and CDR2 are SGDLS and YYNGEE. The CDR3 extends over 13 amino acids. V was shortened by 4 bases and J by 5 bases, with 9 bases between the two germline ends. CDR3 nucleotide sequence: TGTGCCAGCAGCCCGCCTGGGAATGAAAAACTGTTTTTT. Translation gives CASSPPGNEKLFF.